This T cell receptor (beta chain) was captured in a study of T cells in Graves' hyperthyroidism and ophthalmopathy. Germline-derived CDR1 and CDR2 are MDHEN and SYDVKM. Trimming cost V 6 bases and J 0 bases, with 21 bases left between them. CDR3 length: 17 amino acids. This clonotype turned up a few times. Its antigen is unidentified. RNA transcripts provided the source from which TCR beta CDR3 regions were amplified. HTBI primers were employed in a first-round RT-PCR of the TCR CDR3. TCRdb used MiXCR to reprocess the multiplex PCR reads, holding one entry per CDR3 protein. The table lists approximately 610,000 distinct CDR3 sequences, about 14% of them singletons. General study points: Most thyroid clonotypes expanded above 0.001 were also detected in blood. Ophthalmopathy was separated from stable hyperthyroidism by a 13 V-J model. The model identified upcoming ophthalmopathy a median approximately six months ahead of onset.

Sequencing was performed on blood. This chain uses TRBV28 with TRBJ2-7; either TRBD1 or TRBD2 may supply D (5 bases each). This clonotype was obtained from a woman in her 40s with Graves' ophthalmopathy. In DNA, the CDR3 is TGTGCCAGCAGCCGAGACATTTACGGGGCCGGCTCCTACGAGCAGTACTTC. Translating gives CASSRDIYGAGSYEQYF.